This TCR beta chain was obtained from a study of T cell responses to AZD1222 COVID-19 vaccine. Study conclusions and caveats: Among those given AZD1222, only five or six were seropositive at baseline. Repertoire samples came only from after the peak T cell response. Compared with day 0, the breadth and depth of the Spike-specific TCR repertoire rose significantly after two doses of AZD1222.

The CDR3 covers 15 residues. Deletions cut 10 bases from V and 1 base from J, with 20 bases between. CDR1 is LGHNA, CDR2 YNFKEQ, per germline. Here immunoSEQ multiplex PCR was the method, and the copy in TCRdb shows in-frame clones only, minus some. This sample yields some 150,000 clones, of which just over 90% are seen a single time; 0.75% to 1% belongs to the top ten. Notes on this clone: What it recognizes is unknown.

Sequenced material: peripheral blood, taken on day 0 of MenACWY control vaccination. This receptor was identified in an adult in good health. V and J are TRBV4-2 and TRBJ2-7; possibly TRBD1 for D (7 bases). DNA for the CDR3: TGTGCCACCTCAGGGGGGATAGGCGGGTCCTACGAGCAGTACTTC. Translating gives CATSGGIGGSYEQYF.